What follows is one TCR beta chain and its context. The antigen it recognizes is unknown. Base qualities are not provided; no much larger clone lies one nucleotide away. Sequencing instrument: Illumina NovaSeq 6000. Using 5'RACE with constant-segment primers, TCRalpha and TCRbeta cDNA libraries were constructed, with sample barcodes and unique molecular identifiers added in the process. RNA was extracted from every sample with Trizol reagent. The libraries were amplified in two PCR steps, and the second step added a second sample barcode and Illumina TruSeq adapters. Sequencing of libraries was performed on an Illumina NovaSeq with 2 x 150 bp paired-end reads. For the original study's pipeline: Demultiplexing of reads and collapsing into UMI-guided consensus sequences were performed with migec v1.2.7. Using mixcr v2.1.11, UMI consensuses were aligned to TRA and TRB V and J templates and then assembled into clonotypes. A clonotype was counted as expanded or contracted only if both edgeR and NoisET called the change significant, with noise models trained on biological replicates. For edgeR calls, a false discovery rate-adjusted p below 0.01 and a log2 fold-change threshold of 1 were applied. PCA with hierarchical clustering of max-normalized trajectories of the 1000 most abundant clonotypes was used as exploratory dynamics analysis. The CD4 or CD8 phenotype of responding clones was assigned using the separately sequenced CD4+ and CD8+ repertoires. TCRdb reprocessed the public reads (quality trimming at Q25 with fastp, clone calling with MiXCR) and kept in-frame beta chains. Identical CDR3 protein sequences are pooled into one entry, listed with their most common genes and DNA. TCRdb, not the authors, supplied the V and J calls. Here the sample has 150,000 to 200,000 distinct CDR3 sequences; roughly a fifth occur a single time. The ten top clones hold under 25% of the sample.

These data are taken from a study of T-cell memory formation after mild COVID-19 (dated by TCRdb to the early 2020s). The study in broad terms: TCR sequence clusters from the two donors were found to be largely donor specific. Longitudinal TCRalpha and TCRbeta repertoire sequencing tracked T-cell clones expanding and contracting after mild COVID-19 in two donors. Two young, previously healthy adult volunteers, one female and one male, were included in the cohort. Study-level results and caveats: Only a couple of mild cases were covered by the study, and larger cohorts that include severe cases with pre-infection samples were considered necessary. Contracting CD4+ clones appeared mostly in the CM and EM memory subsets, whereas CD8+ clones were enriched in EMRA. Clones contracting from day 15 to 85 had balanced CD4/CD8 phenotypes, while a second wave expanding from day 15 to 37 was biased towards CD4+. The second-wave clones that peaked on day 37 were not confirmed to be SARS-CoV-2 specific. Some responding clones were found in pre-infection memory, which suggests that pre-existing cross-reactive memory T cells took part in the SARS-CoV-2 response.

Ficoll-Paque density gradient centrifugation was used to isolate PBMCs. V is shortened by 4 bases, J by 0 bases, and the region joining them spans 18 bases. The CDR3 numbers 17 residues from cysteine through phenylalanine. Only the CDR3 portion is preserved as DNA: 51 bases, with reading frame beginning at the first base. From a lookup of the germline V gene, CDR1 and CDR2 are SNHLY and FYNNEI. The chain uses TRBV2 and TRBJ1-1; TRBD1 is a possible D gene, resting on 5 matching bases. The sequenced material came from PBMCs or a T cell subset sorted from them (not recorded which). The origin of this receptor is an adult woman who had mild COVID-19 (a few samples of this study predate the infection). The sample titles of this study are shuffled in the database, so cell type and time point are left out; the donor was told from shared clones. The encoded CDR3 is CASSGPRWGSLNTEAFF. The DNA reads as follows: TGTGCCAGCAGTGGCCCCAGGTGGGGGTCCCTGAACACTGAAGCTTTCTTT.